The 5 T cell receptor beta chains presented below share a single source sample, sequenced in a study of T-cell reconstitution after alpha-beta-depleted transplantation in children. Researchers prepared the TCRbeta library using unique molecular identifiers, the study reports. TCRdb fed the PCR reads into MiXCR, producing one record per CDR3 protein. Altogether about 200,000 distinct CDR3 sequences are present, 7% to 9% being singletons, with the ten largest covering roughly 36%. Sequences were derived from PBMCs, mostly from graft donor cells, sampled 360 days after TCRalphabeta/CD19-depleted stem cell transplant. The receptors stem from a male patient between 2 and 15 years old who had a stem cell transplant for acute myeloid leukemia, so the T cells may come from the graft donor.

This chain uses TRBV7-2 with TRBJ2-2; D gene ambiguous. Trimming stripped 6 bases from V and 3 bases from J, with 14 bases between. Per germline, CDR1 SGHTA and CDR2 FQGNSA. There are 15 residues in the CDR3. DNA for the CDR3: TGTGCCAGCAGATTACTGATGGTAGACACCGGGGAGCTGTTTTTT. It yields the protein CASRLLMVDTGELFF.

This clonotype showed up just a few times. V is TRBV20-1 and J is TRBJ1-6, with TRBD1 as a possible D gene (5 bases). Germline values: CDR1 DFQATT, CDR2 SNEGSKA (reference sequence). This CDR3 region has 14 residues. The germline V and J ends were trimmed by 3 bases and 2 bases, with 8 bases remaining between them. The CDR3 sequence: CSARMGPYNSPLHF. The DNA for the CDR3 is TGCAGTGCTAGGATGGGACCCTATAATTCACCCCTCCACTTT.

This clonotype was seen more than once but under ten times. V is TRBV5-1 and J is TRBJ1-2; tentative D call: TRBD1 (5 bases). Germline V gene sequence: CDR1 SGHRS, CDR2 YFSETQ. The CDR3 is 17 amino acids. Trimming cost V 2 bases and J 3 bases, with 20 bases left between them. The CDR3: CASSLRGPGDLYYGYTF. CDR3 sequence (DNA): TGCGCCAGCAGCTTACGTGGGCCCGGGGACTTATACTATGGCTACACCTTC.

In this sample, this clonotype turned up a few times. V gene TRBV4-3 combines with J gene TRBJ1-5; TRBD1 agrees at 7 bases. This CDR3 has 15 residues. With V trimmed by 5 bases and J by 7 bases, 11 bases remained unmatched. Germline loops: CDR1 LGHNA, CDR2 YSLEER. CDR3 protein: CASSTTTGRKQPQHF. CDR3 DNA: TGCGCCAGCAGCACAACGACAGGGCGAAAACAGCCCCAGCATTTT.

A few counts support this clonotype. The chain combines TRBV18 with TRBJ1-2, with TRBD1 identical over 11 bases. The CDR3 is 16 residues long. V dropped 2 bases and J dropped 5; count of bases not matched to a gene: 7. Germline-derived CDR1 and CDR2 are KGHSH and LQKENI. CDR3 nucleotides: TGTGCCAGCTCACCAGTGCTGGACAGGGGGCCTTATGGCTACACCTTC. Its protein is CASSPVLDRGPYGYTF.